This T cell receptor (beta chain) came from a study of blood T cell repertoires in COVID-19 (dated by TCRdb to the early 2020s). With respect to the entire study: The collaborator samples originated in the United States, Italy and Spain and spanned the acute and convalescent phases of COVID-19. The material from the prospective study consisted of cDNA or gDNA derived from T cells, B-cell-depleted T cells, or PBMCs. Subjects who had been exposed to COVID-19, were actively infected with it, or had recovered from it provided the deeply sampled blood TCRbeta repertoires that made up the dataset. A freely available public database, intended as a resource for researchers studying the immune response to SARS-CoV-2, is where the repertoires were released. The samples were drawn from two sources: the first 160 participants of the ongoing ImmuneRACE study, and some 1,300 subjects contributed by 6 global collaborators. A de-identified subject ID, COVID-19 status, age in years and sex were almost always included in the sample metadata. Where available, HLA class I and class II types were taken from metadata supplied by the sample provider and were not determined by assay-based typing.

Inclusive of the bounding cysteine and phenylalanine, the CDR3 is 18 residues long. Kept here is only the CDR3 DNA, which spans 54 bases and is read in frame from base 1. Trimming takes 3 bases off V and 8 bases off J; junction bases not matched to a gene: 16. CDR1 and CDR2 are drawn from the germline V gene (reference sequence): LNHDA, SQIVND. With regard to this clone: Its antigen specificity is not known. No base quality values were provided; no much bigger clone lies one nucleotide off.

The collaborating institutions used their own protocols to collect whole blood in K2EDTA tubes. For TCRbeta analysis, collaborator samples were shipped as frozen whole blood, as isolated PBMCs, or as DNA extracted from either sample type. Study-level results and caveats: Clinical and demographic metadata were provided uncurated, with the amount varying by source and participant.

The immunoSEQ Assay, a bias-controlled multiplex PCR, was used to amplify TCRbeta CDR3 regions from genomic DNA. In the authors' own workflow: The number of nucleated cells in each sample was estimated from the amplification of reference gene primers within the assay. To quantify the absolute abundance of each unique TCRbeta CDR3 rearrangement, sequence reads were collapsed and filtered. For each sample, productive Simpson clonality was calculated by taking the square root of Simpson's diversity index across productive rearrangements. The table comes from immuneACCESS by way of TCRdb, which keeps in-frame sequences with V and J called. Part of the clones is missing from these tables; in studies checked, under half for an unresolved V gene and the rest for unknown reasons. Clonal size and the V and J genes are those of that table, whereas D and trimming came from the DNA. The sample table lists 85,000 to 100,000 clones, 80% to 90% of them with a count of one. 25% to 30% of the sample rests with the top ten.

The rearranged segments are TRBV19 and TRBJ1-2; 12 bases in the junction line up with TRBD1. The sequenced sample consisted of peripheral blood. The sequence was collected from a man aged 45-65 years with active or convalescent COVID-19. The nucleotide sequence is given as TGTGCCAGTAGTATCACCCGGGACAGGGGGCCTAGGGCCCAAGGCTACACCTTC. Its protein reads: CASSITRDRGPRAQGYTF.